The 16 T cell receptor beta chains in this list originate from one sample, sequenced in a study of control samples from healthy donors and cancer patients. Generated by immunoSEQ multiplex PCR, the TCRdb table keeps only in-frame clones and is missing some. The sample includes about 140,000 clones, roughly 94% of them seen just once. Material: blood. All receptors derive from a middle-aged man in good health.

The chain has TRBV4-3 and TRBJ1-5; D is unclear. V lost 4 bases to trimming and J lost 7 bases, with 11 bases between them. The germline gives CDR1 LGHNA, CDR2 YSLEER. This CDR3 region has 13 residues. CDR3 region: CASSPQKGQPQHF. The DNA of the CDR3 is TGCGCCAGCAGCCCTCAAAAAGGACAGCCCCAGCATTTT.

This rearrangement joins TRBV14 to TRBJ2-7; D possibly corresponds to TRBD2 (5 bases). CDR3 length: 14 amino acids. Between the trimmed V and J ends, which lost 4 bases and 2 bases, there was a span of 12 bases. CDR1 and CDR2 from the germline V gene are SGHDN and FVKESK. The CDR3 loop reads CASSPRRGTYEQYF. The CDR3 nucleotides read TGTGCCAGCAGCCCGAGGAGAGGGACCTACGAGCAGTACTTC.

This sequence joins TRBV29-1 and TRBJ1-1, with no clear D. From germline, CDR1 is SQVTM and CDR2 ANQGSEA. There are 8 residues in the CDR3. The CDR3 loop reads CSPDEAFF. CDR3 nucleotide sequence: TGCAGTCCAGATGAAGCTTTCTTT.

The V gene is TRBV28, the J gene TRBJ1-5, with 7 nucleotides matching TRBD1. Looked up from germline, CDR1 is MDHEN and CDR2 is SYDVKM. V gave up 6 bases and J gave up 1 base; unmatched junction bases: 9. The CDR3 spans 16 residues. CDR3 loop: CASRLRQGRSNQPQHF. CDR3 coding DNA: TGTGCCAGCAGGCTAAGACAGGGAAGGAGCAATCAGCCCCAGCATTTT.

The sample holds one count of this clone. The chain has TRBV6-2 or TRBV6-3 and TRBJ1-2, with D possibly TRBD1 on 6 matching bases. Germline CDR1 MNHEY, CDR2 SVGEGT. With 2 bases removed from V and 6 bases from J, the gap between germline ends came to 19 bases. This CDR3 has 16 residues. The CDR3 loop is CASSYQGTGRLDGYTF. The DNA of the CDR3 is TGTGCCAGCAGTTACCAGGGGACCGGGCGTTTAGATGGCTACACCTTC.

This chain links TRBV6-5 with TRBJ1-6, with D possibly being TRBD1 (5 bases). Germline V lookup: CDR1 MNHEY, CDR2 SVGAGI. This CDR3 comprises 15 residues. The ends were cut back, 4 bases at V and 0 bases at J, with 7 bases in the middle. The DNA of the CDR3 is TGTGCCAGCAGTTCTGACAGCTCCTATAATTCACCCCTCCACTTT. Translation gives CASSSDSSYNSPLHF.

The genes are TRBV10-1 and TRBJ1-2; 7 nucleotides line up with TRBD1. CDR1 and CDR2 (germline): WNHNN, SYGVQD (reference sequence). The V and J ends lost 4 bases and 4 bases, in that order; junction bases with no gene match: 3. The CDR3 is 13 amino acids. The CDR3 is CASSARQGYGYTF. For the CDR3, the DNA is TGCGCCAGCAGTGCTCGACAGGGCTATGGCTACACCTTC.

This sequence joins TRBV5-1 and TRBJ2-7, with a possible D match to TRBD1 (5 bases). The CDR3 is 16 residues long. The V and J ends lost 4 bases and 7 bases respectively, with 24 bases between them. Germline values: CDR1 SGHRS, CDR2 YFSETQ. The CDR3 DNA reads as TGCGCCAGCAGCAGTGTGGTGGACAAACGGCTAAGGGAGCAGTACTTC. It codes for CASSSVVDKRLREQYF.

The chain employs TRBV6-5 and TRBJ1-5, with TRBD1 identical over 10 bases. The V gene's germline CDR1 is MNHEY and CDR2 SVGAGI. The CDR3 totals 14 residues. With 5 bases clipped from V and 7 bases from J, the junction kept 5 bases outside the gene matches. The CDR3 DNA sequence: TGTGCCAGCAGTCAGACAGGGGGCGGACAGCCCCAGCATTTT. This encodes CASSQTGGGQPQHF.

This clone has just one count. CDR3 DNA: TGTGCCAGCCATGAAAGGGGAGCTTCCACAGATACGCAGTATTTT. It is translated as CASHERGASTDTQYF. The genes are TRBV28 and TRBJ2-3; D tentatively reads TRBD1 or TRBD2 (5 bases each). The V gene's germline CDR1 is MDHEN and CDR2 SYDVKM. The CDR3 loop spans 15 amino acids. V was shortened by 8 bases and J by 2 bases, with 17 bases between the two germline ends.

The chain combines TRBV28 with TRBJ2-5, with D perhaps TRBD1 or TRBD2 (5 bases each). The CDR3 totals 13 residues. Trimming removed 6 bases from V and 10 bases from J, with 18 bases in between. Germline CDR1 and CDR2: MDHEN and SYDVKM. The CDR3 nucleotides are TGTGCCAGCAGCCGGGTACAGGATCGGGGCCAGTACTTC. It specifies CASSRVQDRGQYF.

The genes are TRBV3-1 (or the pseudogene TRBV3-2) and TRBJ2-3, with D uncertain. The length of the CDR3 is 16 residues. Trimming shortened V by 2 bases and J by 2 bases, and 14 bases separated the two germline ends. The germline CDR1 and CDR2 sequences are LGHDT and YNNKEL (reference sequence). This CDR3 is CASSQWRTGNTDTQYF. The CDR3 DNA reads as TGTGCCAGCAGCCAATGGAGAACTGGAAACACAGATACGCAGTATTTT.

This chain uses TRBV5-1 with TRBJ2-5; D ambiguous. CDR1 and CDR2 from the germline V gene are SGHRS and YFSETQ. The CDR3 is 13 residues long. The V end lost 1 base, the J end lost 3 bases, and 7 bases lay between the germline ends. The CDR3 coding sequence is TGCGCCAGCAGCTTGAAACGGGAAGAGACCCAGTACTTC. Translated: CASSLKREETQYF.

The chain has TRBV5-6 and TRBJ2-3, with a tentative D call TRBD2 (6 bases). Germline values: CDR1 SGHDT, CDR2 YYEEEE. The germline V and J ends were trimmed by 0 bases and 10 bases, with 9 bases remaining between them. The CDR3 consists of 12 residues. CDR3: CASSLAGGAQYF. DNA for the CDR3: TGTGCCAGCAGCTTGGCCGGGGGAGCGCAGTATTTT.

About this clone: One junction end does not reproduce the germline sequence, and a read error may be involved. The chain has TRBV9 and TRBJ2-2; 9 bases line up with TRBD1. This CDR3 contains 16 residues. Germline V gives CDR1 SGDLS, CDR2 YYNGEE. CDR3: CARSGTGKGDTGELFF. CDR3 nucleotide sequence: TGTGCCCGCAGCGGGACAGGGAAGGGGGACACCGGGGAGCTGTTTTTT.

This sequence joins TRBV6-2 or TRBV6-3 and TRBJ1-2; tentative D call: TRBD1 (5 bases). The CDR3 spans 13 residues. Trimming left V 3 bases short and J 4 bases short, with 9 bases between. Per the germline V gene, CDR1 is MNHEY and CDR2 is SVGEGT. The DNA of the CDR3 is TGTGCCAGCAGTTATGGACAAGTCTATGGCTACACCTTC. Residues: CASSYGQVYGYTF.